Detailed here is one T cell receptor beta chain. The sample belongs to a study of blood T cell repertoires in COVID-19. The overall study: Acute-phase and convalescent COVID-19 samples originated in the United States, Italy and Spain. T cells, B-cell-depleted T cells, or PBMCs provided the cDNA or gDNA that served as material.

This CDR3 is 17 amino acids long. The germline V gene has CDR1 LNHNV and CDR2 YYDKDF (reference sequence). The V and J ends lost 3 bases and 9 bases, in that order; junction bases with no gene match: 10. The method was immunoSEQ multiplex PCR; TCRdb's version includes in-frame clones alone and lacks a portion of them. The sample has more than 85,000 clones; approximately 91% are singletons. The clonotype originates from a man aged 18 to 30 with acute or convalescent COVID-19. Sequencing used peripheral blood. The chain links TRBV15 to TRBJ2-1; 14 nucleotides line up with TRBD2. The CDR3 is CATSRESGLAGVGEQFF. The DNA of the CDR3 is TGTGCCACCAGCAGGGAGTCGGGACTAGCGGGAGTCGGTGAGCAGTTCTTC.